This T cell receptor beta chain was sequenced in a study of cytotoxic CD8 clonotypes in ibrutinib-treated CLL. CDR1 is MNHEY and CDR2 is SMNVEV in the germline V gene (reference sequence). Trimming removed 5 bases from V and 9 bases from J; junction bases left unmatched: 16. This CDR3 comprises 17 residues. Findings and caveats of the study: Against age-matched healthy donors, baseline clonality ran higher and tracked circulating CD8+ T-cell counts.

PBMCs were cryopreserved, and roughly 2 micrograms of genomic DNA from them went into TCR beta libraries. Sequencing was performed with immunoSEQ multiplex PCR; in TCRdb, only in-frame clones are kept and a portion is missing. The data show about 250,000 clones, under 80% seen once. With respect to this clone: Its antigen is unidentified.

J is TRBJ2-3 and V is TRBV27, with 11 bases that match TRBD2. The source was PBMCs, collected after 24 months of ibrutinib treatment. The source is a human donor with chronic lymphocytic leukemia. The CDR3 DNA reads TGTGCCAGCAGTGCCCTTAGCGGGAGGGCAAACCCGACCACGCAGTATTTT. Translated: CASSALSGRANPTTQYF.